This TCR beta chain was captured by sequencing in a study of shared clonotypes between healthy human individuals. The authors divided CD4+ cells into CD45RA+ naive and CD45RA-negative memory subsets. A deep-level run was used for the assay. The table came from immunoSEQ multiplex PCR; TCRdb's copy has only in-frame clones and leaves some out. The table includes about 1 million clones, about 74% detected once. About this clone itself: Its antigen remains unidentified.

Trimming took 2 bases from V and 5 from J, leaving 4 bases between them. Germline V gene lookup returns CDR1 MGHDK and CDR2 SYGVNS. The CDR3 has 11 residues. Study-level points and caveats: Researchers sampled blood only, noting tissue repertoires likely differ. The study found lower generation probabilities in non-shared clonotypes than in those shared by all four donors.

The V call is TRBV25-1, the J call TRBJ2-7, with unresolved D. This receptor was identified in a man aged 18-30 years in good health. Sample: memory CD4+ T cells sorted from blood. Subset of the sample: CD45RA-negative fraction. CDR3 DNA sequence: TGTGCCAGCAGTGAAGGCGACGAGCAGTACTTC. Encoded protein: CASSEGDEQYF.